The present T cell receptor (beta chain) was sequenced within a study of control samples from healthy donors and cancer patients. Generated by immunoSEQ multiplex PCR, the TCRdb table keeps only in-frame clones and is missing some. The sample yields fewer than 200,000 clones, 90% seen once. Only one count was recorded for this clone. This same CDR3 is encoded by further DNA sequences in the sample. The germline V gene has CDR1 KGHSH and CDR2 LQKENI. The CDR3 has 17 residues. Unmatched junction bases numbered 3, after V lost 3 bases and J lost 0 bases. The genes are TRBV18 and TRBJ2-6; 9 nucleotides align to TRBD1. Sequenced sample: blood. The sequence was obtained from a woman in her forties or fifties in good health. CDR3 sequence reads: CASSPGQGFSGANVLTF. The CDR3, as DNA: TGTGCCAGCTCACCGGGACAGGGTTTCTCTGGGGCCAACGTCCTGACTTTC.